The 15 T cell receptor beta chains given below trace back to one sample, sequenced in a study of shared clonotypes between healthy human individuals. TCRdb's table, derived via immunoSEQ multiplex PCR, lists solely in-frame clones and lacks some. The sample comprises some 2.4 million clones, 90% to 95% of which are singletons, and 0.36% rests with the top ten. The material sequenced was naive CD4+ T cells from PBMCs. Subset here: CD45RA+ positively selected. Receptors were obtained from a man younger than 30 in good health. Some clones in this sample may be carry-over from other donors' samples.

This chain connects TRBV11-3 to TRBJ2-3, with 7 bases fitting TRBD2. From germline, CDR1 is SGHNT and CDR2 YENEEA. The CDR3 runs 17 residues. J gave up 2 bases and V 7 bases, and 15 bases lay outside the gene matches. CDR3 sequence (DNA): TGTGCCAGCAACCAAGTGTCCGGCCTAGCGGACACAGATACGCAGTATTTT. Translation gives CASNQVSGLADTDTQYF.

This rearrangement joins TRBV18 to TRBJ2-4; 8 bases match TRBD1. The V segment lost 2 bases and the J segment 3 bases; nucleotides outside the gene matches: 6. Germline loops: CDR1 KGHSH, CDR2 LQKENI. The CDR3 totals 16 residues. The CDR3 coding sequence is TGTGCCAGCTCACCAATATCCGGGACAGGCAAAAACATTCAGTACTTC. Translating it yields CASSPISGTGKNIQYF.

The chain couples TRBV11-2 to TRBJ2-7; 8 nucleotides align to TRBD2. The CDR3 totals 17 residues. CDR1 and CDR2 (germline): SGHAT, FQNNGV. Germline trimming cut 4 bases from V and 5 bases from J; bases unmatched to any gene: 16. CDR3 sequence (DNA): TGTGCCAGCAGCTCACGGACTAGCTGGGGAGGTGTCCACGAGCAGTACTTC. The encoded protein is CASSSRTSWGGVHEQYF. Complete variable domain (other parts from reference TRBV11-2 and TRBJ2-7): EAGVAQSPRYKIIEKRQSVAFWCNPISGHATLYWYQQILGQGPKLLIQFQNNGVVDDSQLPKDRFSAERLKGVDSTLKIQPAKLEDSAVYLCASSSRTSWGGVHEQYFGPGTRLTVT.

The chain recombines TRBV11-1 with TRBJ2-3; TRBD2 agrees at 8 bases. This CDR3 is built from 18 residues. Germline CDR1 SGHAT, CDR2 FQDESV (reference sequence). The V and J ends lost 5 bases and 1 base, in that order; junction bases with no gene match: 14. CDR3 sequence reads: CASSTAPKDGRGTDTQYF. The CDR3 nucleotides read TGTGCCAGCAGCACCGCACCTAAAGACGGGAGGGGCACAGATACGCAGTATTTT. The entire variable domain, with the rest obtained from reference TRBV11-1 and TRBJ2-3, is as follows: EAEVAQSPRYKITEKSQAVAFWCDPISGHATLYWYRQILGQGPELLVQFQDESVVDDSQLPKDRFSAERLKGVDSTLKIQPAELGDSAMYLCASSTAPKDGRGTDTQYFGPGTRLTVL.

This clone appeared a few times. This rearrangement joins TRBV29-1 to TRBJ1-1; no definite D call. This CDR3 is 13 amino acids long. Deletions cut 6 bases from V and 0 bases from J, with 11 bases between. Germline values: CDR1 SQVTM, CDR2 ANQGSEA. As DNA, the CDR3 is TGCAGCGTGGCCCTTGTGGTGAACACTGAAGCTTTCTTT. This codes for CSVALVVNTEAFF.

The chain links TRBV19 to TRBJ1-2; the D gene is possibly TRBD1 (5 bases). The ends were cut back, 4 bases at V and 4 bases at J, with 13 bases in the middle. CDR3 size: 14 residues. CDR1 is LNHDA and CDR2 is SQIVND in the germline V gene (reference sequence). The CDR3 bases are TGTGCCAGTAGTAAAGAGGGACGGACCTATGGCTACACCTTC. It specifies CASSKEGRTYGYTF.

The J gene is TRBJ1-2, the V gene TRBV9; unclear D gene. The CDR3 consists of 13 residues. Trimming stripped 0 bases from V and 2 bases from J, with 5 bases between. Germline V CDR1 and CDR2: SGDLS, YYNGEE. The CDR3 DNA is TGTGCCAGCAGCGTAGGGATCAACTATGGCTACACCTTC. This gives the protein CASSVGINYGYTF.

This chain joins TRBV21-1 and TRBJ2-1; TRBD1 is taken as the D call from the table, unchecked against the DNA. TRBV21-1 is tagged as a pseudogene. The CDR3 length is 16 residues. The DNA of the CDR3 is TGTGCCAGCAGCATCCTCCGGGACAGGGAATTCAATGAGCAGTTCTTC. It codes for CASSILRDREFNEQFF.

The chain joins TRBV30 to TRBJ2-1; tentative D call: TRBD1 (6 bases). V lost 0 bases to trimming and J lost 6 bases, with 12 bases between them. CDR1 and CDR2 (germline): GTSNPN, SVGIG (reference sequence). The CDR3 runs to 14 residues. CDR3 in DNA: TGTGCCTGGAGTGTACGAGCCAGGGGCAATGAGCAGTTCTTC. Translated: CAWSVRARGNEQFF.

The chain couples TRBV28 to TRBJ2-1, with 7 bases fitting TRBD2. Unmatched junction bases numbered 12, after V lost 6 bases and J lost 4 bases. Germline CDR1 MDHEN, CDR2 SYDVKM. CDR3 length equals 16 residues. CDR3 bases: TGTGCCAGCAGGGGGTTAGACGGGGGGAAATACAATGAGCAGTTCTTC. It specifies CASRGLDGGKYNEQFF.

This sequence joins TRBV19 and TRBJ2-1, with unresolved D. Germline-derived CDR1 and CDR2 are LNHDA and SQIVND (reference sequence). The CDR3 length is 16 residues. The ends were cut back, 3 bases at V and 6 bases at J, with 18 bases in the middle. The CDR3 protein is CASSISHTVSSNEQFF. The CDR3 nucleotides read TGTGCCAGTAGTATTTCTCACACAGTTTCGAGCAATGAGCAGTTCTTC.

The gene calls are TRBV10-3 and TRBJ1-4, with D hard to call. Germline-derived CDR1 and CDR2 are ENHRY and SYGVKD. The CDR3 contains 14 residues. The ends were cut back, 0 bases at V and 7 bases at J, with 9 bases in the middle. Here the CDR3 reads CAISESAGGEKLFF. The DNA for the CDR3 is TGTGCCATCAGTGAGTCCGCAGGCGGTGAAAAACTGTTTTTT.

The chain uses TRBV5-1 and TRBJ2-7; 9 nucleotides align to TRBD1. Germline V gene sequence: CDR1 SGHRS, CDR2 YFSETQ. Losses at the gene ends were 4 bases for V and 5 bases for J; bases not matched to a gene: 7. The CDR3 contains 14 residues. The CDR3 DNA reads TGCGCCAGCAGCCCACGGACAGGGGAAGACGAGCAGTACTTC. Its protein is CASSPRTGEDEQYF.

Turning to this clone: The identical CDR3 is also encoded by other nucleotide sequences in the sample. The rearrangement uses TRBV28 and TRBJ2-7; D is undetermined. The germline CDR1 and CDR2 sequences are MDHEN and SYDVKM. The CDR3 covers 13 residues. Trimming removed 2 bases from V and 4 bases from J, with 9 bases in between. The CDR3, as DNA: TGTGCCAGCAGTTTACTTGGTCCGTACGAGCAGTACTTC. Translation gives CASSLLGPYEQYF.

The rearrangement joins TRBV28 to TRBJ1-2; 8 bases line up with TRBD1. The CDR3 consists of 14 residues. Trimming at V came to 7 bases and at J to 8 bases, leaving 12 bases not matched to a gene. Per the germline V gene, CDR1 is MDHEN and CDR2 is SYDVKM. In nucleotides, the CDR3 is TGTGCCAGCATTATCCAGGGACAGGCGACCGGCTACACCTTC. Residues: CASIIQGQATGYTF.